The 32 T cell receptor beta chains below come from one sample, sequenced in a study of T cell responses to AZD1222 COVID-19 vaccine. Clones were read by immunoSEQ multiplex PCR, and TCRdb kept only the in-frame ones, dropping some. Here the sample spans fewer than 130,000 clones, roughly 90% being singletons. Here the sequenced sample was peripheral blood, taken on day 0 of AZD1222 vaccination. The receptor source for this set is an adult in good health.

The chain links TRBV3-1 (or the pseudogene TRBV3-2) to TRBJ2-7; no firm D call. Trimming stripped 0 bases from V and 5 bases from J, with 8 bases between. This CDR3 has 13 amino acids. Germline CDR1 reads LGHDT; CDR2 reads YNNKEL (reference sequence). CDR3 loop: CASSQEIVHEQYF. The CDR3 DNA is TGTGCCAGCAGCCAAGAGATAGTCCACGAGCAGTACTTC.

The chain is built from TRBV6-5 and TRBJ2-3; D is uncertain. This CDR3 comprises 13 residues. V was clipped by 7 bases and J by 0 bases, with 8 bases between them. Germline loops: CDR1 MNHEY, CDR2 SVGAGI. CDR3 sequence (DNA): TGTGCCAGCAACACCGCAAGCACAGATACGCAGTATTTT. It is translated as CASNTASTDTQYF.

The chain uses TRBV6-5 and TRBJ1-5; D remains ambiguous. This CDR3 region has 15 residues. Trimming stripped 0 bases from V and 0 bases from J, with 6 bases between. Germline V CDR1 and CDR2: MNHEY, SVGAGI. CDR3 DNA sequence: TGTGCCAGCAGTTACTCGGGCAGTAGCAATCAGCCCCAGCATTTT. Its translation is CASSYSGSSNQPQHF.

The chain joins TRBV7-9 to TRBJ2-6; tentatively, D is TRBD2 (6 bases). CDR1 is SEHNR, CDR2 FQNEAQ, per germline (reference sequence). V lost 5 bases, J lost 1 base, and 15 bases lay in between. This CDR3 contains 17 residues. In nucleotides, the CDR3 is TGTGCCAGCAGCCCCGGGGGACGGCAGTCTGGGGCCAACGTCCTGACTTTC. Encoded protein: CASSPGGRQSGANVLTF.

The CDR3 region has the DNA TGTGCCAGCAGCCTCGGACTAGCCCACAATGAGCAGTTCTTC. Amino acids: CASSLGLAHNEQFF. The chain is built from TRBV7-2 and TRBJ2-1; 8 nucleotides align to TRBD2. The J segment lost 5 bases and the V segment lost 5 bases, leaving 5 bases of the junction unmatched. Germline V lookup: CDR1 SGHTA, CDR2 FQGNSA. The CDR3 sequence is 14 residues long.

The rearrangement links TRBV28 to TRBJ1-2; TRBD1 matches 8 bases. V was clipped by 5 bases and J by 8 bases; unmatched bases: 10. The CDR3 spans 14 residues. Germline V CDR1 and CDR2: MDHEN, SYDVKM. This chain's CDR3 is CASSLMWTGRGYTF. The DNA for the CDR3 is TGTGCCAGCAGTCTAATGTGGACAGGGCGCGGCTACACCTTC.

The CDR3 DNA reads as TGTGCCAGCAGCTTAGAGCGGGGCGGGAGCGCCTACAATGAGCAGTTCTTC. This gives the protein CASSLERGGSAYNEQFF. The chain carries TRBV7-6 and TRBJ2-1; TRBD2 matches at 7 bases. Trimming removed 1 base from V and 2 bases from J; junction bases left unmatched: 8. This CDR3 contains 17 residues. In germline, CDR1 is SGHVS, CDR2 FNYEAQ.

A few counts support this clone. The V and J genes are TRBV4-2 and TRBJ1-3; 8 bases match TRBD1. This CDR3 contains 17 residues. V lost 4 bases and J lost 0; bases outside the gene matches: 8. Looked up from germline, CDR1 is LGHNA and CDR2 is YNFKEQ. CDR3 in DNA: TGTGCCAGCAGCCTATCCGGGACAGGATCCTCTGGAAACACCATATATTTT. Translation gives CASSLSGTGSSGNTIYF.

To note about this clone: In the same sample, other DNA sequences code for this CDR3. This rearrangement joins TRBV7-2 to TRBJ1-1, with TRBD1 as a possible D gene (5 bases). There are 13 residues in the CDR3. CDR1 is SGHTA, CDR2 FQGNSA, per germline. V dropped 3 bases and J dropped 1 base, with 6 bases sitting between them. CDR3 region: CASSLTENTEAFF. CDR3 bases: TGTGCCAGCAGCTTGACAGAGAACACTGAAGCTTTCTTT.

The gene calls are TRBV7-2 and TRBJ2-7, with 9 bases identical to TRBD2. Losses at the gene ends were 1 base for V and 5 bases for J; bases not matched to a gene: 9. Germline CDR1 is SGHTA and CDR2 is FQGNSA. The CDR3 spans 16 residues. CDR3 region: CASSLGPRGGVNEQYF. In nucleotides, the CDR3 is TGTGCCAGCAGCTTAGGGCCGCGGGGGGGCGTCAACGAGCAGTACTTC.

The genes are TRBV20-1 and TRBJ1-4; D is ambiguous. The CDR3 is 10 residues long. Germline CDR1 DFQATT, CDR2 SNEGSKA (reference sequence). Trimming shortened V by 5 bases and J by 8 bases, and 6 bases separated the two germline ends. The CDR3 reads CSARGEKLFF. In DNA form, the CDR3 reads TGCAGTGCTCGGGGAGAAAAACTGTTTTTT.

This chain connects TRBV2 to TRBJ1-1; unclear D gene. Looked up from germline, CDR1 is SNHLY and CDR2 is FYNNEI. This CDR3 is 14 amino acids long. Trimming took off 6 bases at V and 1 base at J, with 12 bases between the two ends. This CDR3 reads CASRSYRTNTEAFF. The DNA for the CDR3 is TGTGCCAGCAGGTCATATCGGACGAACACTGAAGCTTTCTTT. The variable domain in full, completed from reference TRBV2 and TRBJ1-1, reads EPEVTQTPSHQVTQMGQEVILRCVPISNHLYFYWYRQILGQKVEFLVSFYNNEISEKSEIFDDQFSVERPDGSNFTLKIRSTKLEDSAMYFCASRSYRTNTEAFFGQGTRLTVV.

The chain uses TRBV5-6 and TRBJ2-7; possible D gene TRBD2, 6 bases. The V end lost 4 bases, the J end lost 5 bases, and 16 bases lay between the germline ends. The CDR3 extends over 14 amino acids. Germline loops: CDR1 SGHDT, CDR2 YYEEEE. The DNA of the CDR3 is TGTGCCAGCAGCCCAGGACACGGGAGACACGAGCAGTACTTC. This translates into CASSPGHGRHEQYF. Drawing the rest from reference TRBV5-6 and TRBJ2-7, the complete variable domain is DAGVTQSPTHLIKTRGQQVTLRCSPKSGHDTVSWYQQALGQGPQFIFQYYEEEERQRGNFPDRFSGHQFPNYSSELNVNALLLGDSALYLCASSPGHGRHEQYFGPGTRLTVT.

This chain links TRBV19 with TRBJ2-7; D possibly corresponds to TRBD1 (6 bases). This CDR3 comprises 12 residues. Germline CDR1 is LNHDA and CDR2 is SQIVND (reference sequence). Written as DNA, the CDR3 is TGTGCGGAAAGACAGGTGATCTACGAGCAGTACTTC. Encoded protein: CAERQVIYEQYF.

This sequence joins TRBV6-2 or TRBV6-3 and TRBJ2-3; the D is unclear. The CDR3 runs to 13 residues. V shed 2 bases and J shed 8 bases, with 11 bases lying between them. CDR1 and CDR2 (germline): MNHEY, SVGEGT. In nucleotides, the CDR3 is TGTGCCAGCAGTTACACCCTAGACGCTACGCAGTATTTT. This translates into CASSYTLDATQYF.

Here the CDR3 DNA reads TGTGCCAGCAGCCGACAGAGTCAAGAGACCCAGTACTTC. This encodes CASSRQSQETQYF. The chain uses TRBV7-3 and TRBJ2-5, with D perhaps TRBD1 (5 bases). Trimming took 5 bases from V and 2 from J, leaving 9 bases between them. The CDR3 spans 13 residues. Germline V CDR1 and CDR2: SGHTA, FQGTGA. The entire variable domain, with the rest obtained from reference TRBV7-3 and TRBJ2-5, is as follows: GAGVSQTPSNKVTEKGKYVELRCDPISGHTALYWYRQSLGQGPEFLIYFQGTGAADDSGLPNDRFFAVRPEGSVSTLKIQRTERGDSAVYLCASSRQSQETQYFGPGTRLLVL.

This chain connects TRBV9 to TRBJ1-3, with a weak D call TRBD1 (5 bases). This CDR3 is 17 amino acids long. The ends were cut back, 0 bases at V and 0 bases at J, with 13 bases in the middle. From germline, CDR1 is SGDLS and CDR2 YYNGEE. The DNA of the CDR3 is TGTGCCAGCAGCGTAGCGGGGACTGGTTTCTCTGGAAACACCATATATTTT. Encoded protein: CASSVAGTGFSGNTIYF.

This chain joins TRBV19 and TRBJ2-7; D ambiguous. The V end lost 4 bases, the J end lost 0 bases, and 10 bases lay between the germline ends. The germline V gene has CDR1 LNHDA and CDR2 SQIVND (reference sequence). The CDR3 has 14 amino acids. The CDR3 DNA is TGTGCCAGTAGTAGGGGTGGAAGCTCCTACGAGCAGTACTTC. It encodes CASSRGGSSYEQYF.

V is TRBV2 and J is TRBJ1-4; possible D gene TRBD1, 6 bases. In germline, CDR1 is SNHLY, CDR2 FYNNEI. With 2 bases removed from V and 8 bases from J, the gap between germline ends came to 9 bases. The CDR3 is 13 residues long. The CDR3 loop reads CASSERRGEKLFF. The CDR3 DNA is TGTGCCAGCAGTGAAAGGAGGGGGGAAAAACTGTTTTTT.

The V gene is TRBV28, the J gene TRBJ1-6; a weak D match, TRBD1 (5 bases). This CDR3 has 14 residues. V dropped 5 bases and J dropped 10 bases, with 15 bases sitting between them. Germline V gene sequence: CDR1 MDHEN, CDR2 SYDVKM. The CDR3 coding sequence is TGTGCCAGCAGTCCCCCGGGGGAAGGGTCACCCCTCCACTTT. Protein sequence: CASSPPGEGSPLHF.

The J gene is TRBJ1-1, the V gene TRBV12-5; D remains ambiguous. The germline CDR1 and CDR2 sequences are LGHNT and FRNRAP. V lost 1 base, J lost 4 bases, and 7 bases lay in between. CDR3 length: 13 amino acids. In DNA form, the CDR3 reads TGTGCTAGTGGTTTGGACTTGGGCACTGAAGCTTTCTTT. Protein product: CASGLDLGTEAFF.

This chain connects TRBV18 to TRBJ2-7; D remains ambiguous. Germline CDR1 reads KGHSH; CDR2 reads LQKENI. The CDR3 sequence is 13 residues long. V lost 0 bases and J 0 bases, leaving 3 bases between the germline ends. The CDR3 DNA reads as TGTGCCAGCTCACCACCGGGCTCCTACGAGCAGTACTTC. Protein sequence: CASSPPGSYEQYF.

The J gene is TRBJ1-1, the V gene TRBV10-3; D not certain. In germline, CDR1 is ENHRY, CDR2 SYGVKD. The CDR3 contains 14 residues. The V end lost 1 base, the J end lost 1 base, and 7 bases lay between the germline ends. The CDR3: CAISEYAENTEAFF. The CDR3 bases are TGTGCCATCAGTGAGTACGCAGAGAACACTGAAGCTTTCTTT.

This rearrangement joins TRBV6-5 to TRBJ2-1; the D gene is possibly TRBD2 (5 bases). CDR3 length: 14 amino acids. Germline CDR1 is MNHEY and CDR2 is SVGAGI. Trimming pared 7 bases from V and 2 bases from J, leaving 12 bases between. CDR3 bases: TGTGCCAGCAAAGGGAGTCGCACCTACAATGAGCAGTTCTTC. Encoded protein: CASKGSRTYNEQFF.

This clone appeared a few times. The V gene is TRBV5-1, the J gene TRBJ2-6; no firm D call. Trimming shortened V by 4 bases and J by 0 bases, and 11 bases separated the two germline ends. CDR1 is SGHRS, CDR2 YFSETQ, per germline. The CDR3 loop spans 16 amino acids. CDR3: CASSPGRTSGANVLTF. CDR3 DNA sequence: TGCGCCAGCAGCCCCGGACGGACCTCTGGGGCCAACGTCCTGACTTTC.

This rearrangement joins TRBV7-3 to TRBJ1-1; tentative D call: TRBD1 (5 bases). This CDR3 comprises 15 residues. CDR1 SGHTA and CDR2 FQGTGA come from the germline V gene. Trimming stripped 2 bases from V and 1 base from J, with 11 bases between. The CDR3 loop is CASSLGGAGNTEAFF. CDR3 DNA: TGTGCCAGCAGCTTAGGTGGGGCAGGGAACACTGAAGCTTTCTTT.

The V and J genes are TRBV28 and TRBJ1-2, with D tentatively TRBD1 (5 bases). V was cut by 8 bases and J by 5 bases, with 21 bases left in between. This CDR3 spans 15 amino acids. The germline V gene has CDR1 MDHEN and CDR2 SYDVKM. In nucleotides, the CDR3 is TGTGCCAGCTTGGGGGGGAGGACTTATTCTTATGGCTACACCTTC. This gives the protein CASLGGRTYSYGYTF.

The chain has TRBV7-2 and TRBJ2-1; TRBD2 aligns across 9 bases. V lost 6 bases, J lost 1 base, and 7 bases stayed unmatched. The CDR3 sequence is 16 residues long. Per germline, CDR1 SGHTA and CDR2 FQGNSA. The CDR3 DNA is TGTGCCAGCAGTCCTGATAGCGGGGGTTCCTACAATGAGCAGTTCTTC. Its protein product is CASSPDSGGSYNEQFF.

CDR3: CASSPSGFTEAFF. The CDR3 DNA follows: TGTGCCAGCAGCCCCTCGGGATTCACTGAAGCTTTCTTT. The gene calls are TRBV12-3 or TRBV12-4 and TRBJ1-1; D gene uncertain. This CDR3 region has 13 residues. V dropped 6 bases and J dropped 4 bases, with 12 bases sitting between them.

This clone came up once. This chain links TRBV19 with TRBJ2-2, with a tentative D call TRBD1 (6 bases). In germline, CDR1 is LNHDA, CDR2 SQIVND (reference sequence). CDR3 length: 13 residues. Trimming removed 6 bases at V and 4 bases at J, with 9 bases between. This chain's CDR3 is CASRLDSTGELFF. CDR3 DNA: TGTGCCAGTAGACTGGACAGCACCGGGGAGCTGTTTTTT.

The V call is TRBV30, the J call TRBJ1-2; 9 positions agree with TRBD1. The CDR3 covers 13 residues. With 3 bases clipped from V and 8 bases from J, the junction kept 7 bases outside the gene matches. From germline, CDR1 is GTSNPN and CDR2 SVGIG (reference sequence). The CDR3 nucleotides read TGTGCCTGGAGCCGGGGACAGGGAAGGGGCTACACCTTC. As protein: CAWSRGQGRGYTF.

V and J are TRBV6-5 and TRBJ1-2; unclear D gene. V lost 5 bases, J lost 2 bases, and 12 bases lay in between. This CDR3 has 14 residues. CDR1 is MNHEY, CDR2 SVGAGI, per germline. This CDR3 is CASSSGFRNYGYTF. CDR3 in DNA: TGTGCCAGCAGTAGTGGATTTAGGAACTATGGCTACACCTTC.